These 5 T cell receptor beta chains were all obtained from the same sample, sequenced in a study of blood T cell repertoires in COVID-19. Sequenced by immunoSEQ multiplex PCR; TCRdb stores in-frame clones only, minus some. The sample gives about 100,000 clones, more than 75% of which show up once; roughly 13% is in the top ten. The source material was peripheral blood. The receptors come from a human donor in a cohort sampled during active COVID-19.

J is TRBJ2-1 and V is TRBV19; a weak D match, TRBD1 (6 bases). CDR1 and CDR2 (germline): LNHDA, SQIVND (reference sequence). The CDR3 extends over 18 amino acids. Trimming cost V 7 bases and J 4 bases, with 26 bases left between them. CDR3 sequence (DNA): TGTGCCAGTAACCCGAGGGCAGGGGACCCCACTCCGTACAATGAGCAGTTCTTC. This encodes CASNPRAGDPTPYNEQFF.

The chain has TRBV5-6 and TRBJ2-6; no clear D. This CDR3 comprises 16 residues. V was clipped by 4 bases and J by 4 bases, with 15 bases between them. Germline CDR1 and CDR2: SGHDT and YYEEEE. CDR3 amino acids: CASSPPNPRGANVLTF. As DNA, the CDR3 is TGTGCCAGCAGCCCCCCGAACCCGAGGGGGGCCAACGTCCTGACTTTC. The complete variable domain, with remaining parts taken from reference TRBV5-6 and TRBJ2-6, reads DAGVTQSPTHLIKTRGQQVTLRCSPKSGHDTVSWYQQALGQGPQFIFQYYEEEERQRGNFPDRFSGHQFPNYSSELNVNALLLGDSALYLCASSPPNPRGANVLTFGAGSRLTVL.

The V and J genes are TRBV10-3 and TRBJ2-3; 8 nucleotides match TRBD2. The CDR3 extends over 14 amino acids. V lost 8 bases to trimming and J lost 0 bases; unmatched junction nucleotides: 4. Germline assignment: CDR1 ENHRY and CDR2 SYGVKD. Here the CDR3 reads CAIRSGTSTDTQYF. In DNA form, the CDR3 reads TGTGCCATCCGTAGCGGGACTAGCACAGATACGCAGTATTTT.

CDR3 sequence (DNA): TGTGCCAGCAGTGAAGGTATTGGGCTCCACCTGACTTTC. Translating it yields CASSEGIGLHLTF. The gene calls are TRBV2 and TRBJ2-6; D is undetermined. V was pared by 1 base and J by 15 bases, with 13 bases between. Germline CDR1 SNHLY, CDR2 FYNNEI. The CDR3 has 13 residues.

The V call is TRBV14, the J call TRBJ2-6; D is uncertain. V was shortened by 2 bases and J by 0 bases, with 5 bases between the two germline ends. Looked up from germline, CDR1 is SGHDN and CDR2 is FVKESK. CDR3 length: 15 amino acids. In nucleotides, the CDR3 is TGTGCCAGCAGCCAATCCCTCTCTGGGGCCAACGTCCTGACTTTC. Translating it yields CASSQSLSGANVLTF.